What follows are 21 T cell receptor beta chains derived from one specimen sequenced in a study of blood T cell repertoires in COVID-19 (dated by TCRdb to 2018 to 2021). The method behind the library was the immunoSEQ multiplex PCR assay. This is the immuneACCESS table as TCRdb keeps it, with only in-frame sequences that have V and J called. A part of the clones is gone; compared with another copy, unresolved V genes explain less than half, and the rest is unexplained. The sample data list 150,000 or so clones, and 65% to 90% of these were observed just once. The top ten clonotypes cover approximately 6.8% of the sample. Sequencing was performed on peripheral blood. These receptors all come from a woman aged 40-49 years with COVID-19, enrolled during active disease.

The chain's CDR3 is CASSSRLAGEGDLGADTQYF. DNA for the CDR3: TGTGCCAGCAGTTCCAGACTAGCGGGAGAGGGGGATCTGGGGGCAGATACGCAGTATTTT. The genes are TRBV28 and TRBJ2-3, with 12 bases fitting TRBD2. The CDR3 is made up of 20 amino acids. Germline CDR1 reads MDHEN; CDR2 reads SYDVKM. J lost 4 bases, V lost 4 bases, and 18 bases had no gene match.

The J gene is TRBJ2-7, the V gene TRBV30, with 12 bases fitting TRBD2. V dropped 3 bases and J dropped 6; count of bases not matched to a gene: 3. The germline gives CDR1 GTSNPN, CDR2 SVGIG (reference sequence). The CDR3 covers 13 residues. The CDR3 protein is CAWRASGRGEQYF. The CDR3 nucleotides read TGTGCCTGGAGGGCTAGCGGGAGGGGCGAGCAGTACTTC. The variable domain in full, with the rest retrieved from reference TRBV30 and TRBJ2-7, is SQTIHQWPATLVQPVGSPLSLECTVEGTSNPNLYWYRQAAGRGLQLLFYSVGIGQISSEVPQNLSASRPQDRQFILSSKKLLLSDSGFYLCAWRASGRGEQYFGPGTRLTVT.

The chain uses TRBV7-2 and TRBJ2-1, with 9 bases lining up with TRBD2. The CDR3 is 14 residues long. The J segment lost 9 bases and the V segment lost 3 bases, leaving 6 bases of the junction unmatched. Germline values: CDR1 SGHTA, CDR2 FQGNSA. The DNA for the CDR3 is TGTGCCAGCAGCTTCTCTAGCGGGATAAGTGAGCAGTTCTTC. Translated, it gives CASSFSSGISEQFF.

V and J are TRBV19 and TRBJ1-3; tentative D call: TRBD1 (6 bases). Trimming took off 9 bases at V and 2 bases at J, with 11 bases between the two ends. CDR3 length: 13 amino acids. Germline values: CDR1 LNHDA, CDR2 SQIVND (reference sequence). The CDR3 loop is CASSGTPGNTIYF. In nucleotides, the CDR3 is TGTGCCAGCTCCGGGACACCTGGAAACACCATATATTTT.

The J gene is TRBJ2-2, the V gene TRBV2, with 11 bases identical to TRBD2. This CDR3 is 15 amino acids long. Germline V gene data show CDR1 as SNHLY and CDR2 as FYNNEI. V shed 4 bases, J shed 3 bases, and the junction held 1 base outside the gene matches. The CDR3 nucleotides read TGTGCCAGCAGTGGGGGACTAGCGGACACCGGGGAGCTGTTTTTT. Its protein is CASSGGLADTGELFF.

The chain employs TRBV7-9 and TRBJ2-5; 9 bases are shared with TRBD2. Germline CDR1 and CDR2: SEHNR and FQNEAQ (reference sequence). CDR3 length: 16 amino acids. V lost 5 bases and J lost 5; bases outside the gene matches: 12. The CDR3 nucleotides read TGTGCCAGCAGCCACTCGGGCGGGGGGGGAGCGGAGACCCAGTACTTC. Protein product: CASSHSGGGGAETQYF.

This clone has a handful of counts. J is TRBJ2-2 and V is TRBV27, with no clear D. This CDR3 contains 12 residues. V lost 4 bases and J lost 7, with 7 bases in between. Germline CDR1 and CDR2: MNHEY and SMNVEV (reference sequence). The CDR3 loop is CASSSRLGELFF. CDR3 DNA sequence: TGTGCCAGCAGTTCCCGACTCGGGGAGCTGTTTTTT.

The CDR3 coding sequence is TGTGCCAGTAGTAGAACCGATGAAGCTTTCTTT. It encodes CASSRTDEAFF. The chain recombines TRBV7-8 with TRBJ1-1; no definite D call. Trimming stripped 9 bases from V and 7 bases from J, with 12 bases between. The CDR3 is 11 residues long. Germline V gene sequence: CDR1 SGHVS, CDR2 FQNEAQ. The entire variable domain, with the rest obtained from reference TRBV7-8 and TRBJ1-1, is as follows: GAGVSQSPRYKVAKRGQDVALRCDPISGHVSLFWYQQALGQGPEFLTYFQNEAQLDKSGLPSDRFFAERPEGSVSTLKIQRTQQEDSAVYLCASSRTDEAFFGQGTRLTVV.

J is TRBJ2-1 and V is TRBV7-2; TRBD1 matches 7 bases. The CDR3 sequence is 13 residues long. The V and J ends lost 5 bases and 10 bases, in that order; junction bases with no gene match: 8. Germline loops: CDR1 SGHTA, CDR2 FQGNSA. CDR3 residues: CASSLTRGREQFF. CDR3 sequence (DNA): TGTGCCAGCAGCCTAACTAGGGGGCGCGAGCAGTTCTTC.

This clone has a single count. The genes are TRBV19 and TRBJ1-4; 9 bases line up with TRBD1. This CDR3 region has 14 residues. The J segment lost 15 bases and the V segment lost 6 bases, leaving 14 bases of the junction unmatched. The germline V gene encodes CDR1 LNHDA and CDR2 SQIVND (reference sequence). The DNA for the CDR3 is TGTGCCAGTAGCCTCAACCCGGGACAGGGCCAAGTGTTTTTT. Its translation is CASSLNPGQGQVFF. The full variable domain, rest sourced from reference TRBV19 and TRBJ1-4, is DGGITQSPKYLFRKEGQNVTLSCEQNLNHDAMYWYRQDPGQGLRLIYYSQIVNDFQKGDIAEGYSVSREKKESFPLTVTSAQKNPTAFYLCASSLNPGQGQVFFGSGTQLSVL.

This clone was recorded a few times. The chain combines TRBV7-9 with TRBJ1-6; TRBD1 matches 8 bases. CDR3 length: 15 amino acids. Trimming at V came to 5 bases and at J to 10 bases, leaving 10 bases not matched to a gene. The V gene's germline CDR1 is SEHNR and CDR2 FQNEAQ (reference sequence). The CDR3 protein is CASSPGSGGGSPLHF. The CDR3 DNA follows: TGTGCCAGCAGCCCGGGTTCAGGGGGCGGATCACCCCTCCACTTT.

The chain is built from TRBV6-5 and TRBJ1-5; the D gene is possibly TRBD1 (5 bases). This CDR3 region has 15 residues. The V end lost 2 bases, the J end lost 0 bases, and 8 bases lay between the germline ends. Germline V gene lookup returns CDR1 MNHEY and CDR2 SVGAGI. The CDR3 loop is CASSYGHNSNQPQHF. CDR3 in DNA: TGTGCCAGCAGTTACGGACATAATAGCAATCAGCCCCAGCATTTT.

The V gene is TRBV30, the J gene TRBJ1-1, with D possibly matching TRBD1 (6 bases). The CDR3 is 15 amino acids. Germline V lookup: CDR1 GTSNPN, CDR2 SVGIG (reference sequence). V was shortened by 5 bases and J by 0 bases, with 16 bases between the two germline ends. The CDR3 sequence: CAWVPFTGLNTEAFF. Here the CDR3 DNA reads TGTGCCTGGGTCCCCTTTACAGGGCTGAACACTGAAGCTTTCTTT.

The V and J genes are TRBV2 and TRBJ1-4; 12 bases agree with TRBD1. Germline values: CDR1 SNHLY, CDR2 FYNNEI. The CDR3 has 15 amino acids. V shed 5 bases, J shed 5 bases, and the junction held 3 bases outside the gene matches. CDR3 loop: CASSRDRGQNEKLFF. The CDR3 bases are TGTGCCAGCAGTCGGGACAGGGGGCAAAATGAAAAACTGTTTTTT.

The chain combines TRBV6-1 with TRBJ2-1; D gene ambiguous. Germline V lookup: CDR1 MNHNS, CDR2 SASEGT. The CDR3 loop spans 19 amino acids. Trimming removed 4 bases at V and 0 bases at J, with 22 bases between. The CDR3, as DNA: TGTGCCAGCAGTGGGCCCCTGACTCCGAAATCCGCCTCCTACAATGAGCAGTTCTTC. This translates into CASSGPLTPKSASYNEQFF.

This clone was observed a single time. This chain uses TRBV7-3 with TRBJ2-3, with 7 bases lining up with TRBD1. The CDR3 runs 15 residues. Germline V lookup: CDR1 SGHTA, CDR2 FQGTGA. Trimming at V came to 4 bases and at J to 2 bases, leaving 6 bases not matched to a gene. Here the CDR3 reads CASSYRQGSTDTQYF. CDR3 coding DNA: TGTGCCAGCAGCTACAGACAGGGATCCACAGATACGCAGTATTTT.

The chain joins TRBV5-4 to TRBJ1-5, with 11 bases fitting TRBD1. In germline, CDR1 is SGHNT, CDR2 YYREEE (reference sequence). The CDR3 is 16 amino acids. Trimming at V came to 4 bases and at J to 3 bases, leaving 6 bases not matched to a gene. CDR3 coding DNA: TGTGCCAGCAGCGAGGGGACAGGGGGTTTCAATCAGCCCCAGCATTTT. Translation gives CASSEGTGGFNQPQHF.

This clone was seen only a few times. The chain employs TRBV27 and TRBJ2-1, with 7 bases matching TRBD1. V lost 0 bases to trimming and J lost 13 bases; unmatched junction nucleotides: 6. Looked up from germline, CDR1 is MNHEY and CDR2 is SMNVEV (reference sequence). The CDR3 is 13 amino acids. The CDR3 sequence is CASSLSPGTAQFF. In DNA, the CDR3 is TGTGCCAGCAGTTTATCGCCTGGGACAGCACAGTTCTTC.

V usage is TRBV4-1 and J usage is TRBJ1-5; TRBD1 agrees at 9 bases. Germline lookup yields CDR1 MGHRA and CDR2 YSYEKL. The CDR3 loop spans 17 amino acids. Germline trimming cut 1 base from V and 0 bases from J; bases unmatched to any gene: 4. The CDR3 region is CASSQGGQGYSNQPQHF. The CDR3 DNA reads as TGCGCCAGCAGCCAAGGAGGACAGGGGTATAGCAATCAGCCCCAGCATTTT.

The chain couples TRBV7-3 to TRBJ2-5; the D gene is possibly TRBD2 (6 bases). V lost 4 bases to trimming and J lost 5 bases, with 17 bases between them. The CDR3 contains 15 residues. CDR1 is SGHTA, CDR2 FQGTGA, per germline. The CDR3 coding sequence is TGTGCCAGCAGCTCGCTCGGGGGACGGGGGGAGACCCAGTACTTC. Translating gives CASSSLGGRGETQYF.

The chain employs TRBV5-4 and TRBJ2-1; 9 bases are a match to TRBD2. V was pared by 4 bases and J by 9 bases, with 14 bases of the junction left unmatched. Germline CDR1 is SGHNT and CDR2 is YYREEE (reference sequence). The length of the CDR3 is 16 residues. CDR3 coding DNA: TGTGCCAGCAGCCGTATTGCGGCGGGGGGGCAGGGTGAGCAGTTCTTC. Translating it yields CASSRIAAGGQGEQFF. The whole variable domain, remainder taken from reference TRBV5-4 and TRBJ2-1, is ETGVTQSPTHLIKTRGQQVTLRCSSQSGHNTVSWYQQALGQGPQFIFQYYREEENGRGNFPPRFSGLQFPNYSSELNVNALELDDSALYLCASSRIAAGGQGEQFFGPGTRLTVL.